This T cell receptor beta chain was sequenced during a study of OX40 agonist ivuxolimab in advanced cancers. Data came from immunoSEQ multiplex PCR; TCRdb stores just in-frame clones and leaves some out. The table lists about 65,000 clones, about 89% of them singletons. Looked up from germline, CDR1 is SGHRS and CDR2 is YFSETQ. Trimming removed 5 bases from V and 6 bases from J; junction bases left unmatched: 3. The CDR3 is made up of 12 amino acids. The receptor comes from an adult with an advanced solid tumor such as melanoma, head and neck, liver or kidney cancer. This rearrangement joins TRBV5-1 to TRBJ2-5; TRBD1 agrees at 8 bases. Sequenced here: CD4+ or CD8+ T cells sorted from blood, sampled in a trial of the OX40 agonist ivuxolimab. The CDR3 protein is CASSGQGQTQYF. In nucleotides, the CDR3 is TGCGCCAGCAGTGGACAGGGCCAGACCCAGTACTTC.